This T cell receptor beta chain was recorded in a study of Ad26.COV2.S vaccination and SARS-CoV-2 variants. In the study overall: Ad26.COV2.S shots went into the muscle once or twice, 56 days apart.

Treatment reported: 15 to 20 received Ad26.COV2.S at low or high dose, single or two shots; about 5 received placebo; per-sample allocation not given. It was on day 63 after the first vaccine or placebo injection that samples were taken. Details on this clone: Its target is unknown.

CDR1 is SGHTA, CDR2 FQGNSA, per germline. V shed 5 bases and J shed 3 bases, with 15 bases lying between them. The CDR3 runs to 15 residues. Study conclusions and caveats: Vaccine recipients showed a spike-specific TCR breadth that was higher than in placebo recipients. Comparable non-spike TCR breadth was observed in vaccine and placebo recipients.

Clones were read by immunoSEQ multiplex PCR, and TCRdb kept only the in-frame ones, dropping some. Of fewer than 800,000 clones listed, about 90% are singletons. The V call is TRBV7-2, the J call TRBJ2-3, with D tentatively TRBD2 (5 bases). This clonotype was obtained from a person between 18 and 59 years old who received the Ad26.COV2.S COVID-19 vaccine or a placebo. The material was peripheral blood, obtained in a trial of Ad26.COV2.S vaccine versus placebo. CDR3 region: CASSPGSQSTDTQYF. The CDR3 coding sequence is TGTGCCAGCAGCCCGGGAAGCCAATCTACAGATACGCAGTATTTT.